Here is one T cell receptor (beta chain) with its context. Its antigen is as yet unknown. The germline V gene has CDR1 SGHNT and CDR2 YYREEE (reference sequence). Trimming took off 4 bases at V and 4 bases at J, with 15 bases between the two ends. The length of the CDR3 is 14 residues. According to the study, TCR beta libraries were built with iRepertoire HTBI primers and CDR3-region Arm-PCR. TCRdb itself ran the multiplex PCR reads through MiXCR, one entry per CDR3 protein. This table has some 600,000 distinct CDR3 sequences, more than 15% appearing once. Sample time point: newly diagnosed GD, antithyroid drugs for less than 3 months. RNA extracted from PBMCs served as the sequencing template. These data belong to a study of regulatory T cells in long-lasting Graves disease. Study-wide results and caveats: Persistent disease exhibited a predilection for TRBV28, TRBJ1-2 and TRBJ2-5.

Separately, the same data were catalogued under a study of T cells in Graves' hyperthyroidism and ophthalmopathy. In that study: An initial round of RT-PCR targeting the TCR CDR3 relied on the HTBI primer set.

The sample consisted of peripheral blood mononuclear cells (PBMCs), taken at new diagnosis, from a patient treated with antithyroid drugs. This clonotype originated in a young man with Graves disease. This rearrangement joins TRBV5-4 to TRBJ2-7; D may be TRBD1 or TRBD2 (7 bases each). The CDR3 DNA reads TGTGCCAGCAGCCGACAGGGACTACAATACGAGCAGTACTTC. This gives the protein CASSRQGLQYEQYF.